This TCR beta chain was sequenced for a study of T cells in Graves' hyperthyroidism and ophthalmopathy. Study observations and caveats: Most expanded thyroid clonotypes above 0.001 recurred in blood. A model using 13 V-J features told ophthalmopathy apart from stable hyperthyroidism. The model's output predicted ophthalmopathy at a median of approximately 6.5 months prior to onset.

What was amplified from RNA transcripts were TCR beta CDR3 regions. Primed by the HTBI set, a first-round RT-PCR was run on the TCR CDR3. TCRdb reanalysed the multiplex PCR reads using MiXCR and keeps one entry per CDR3 protein. The data show about 620,000 distinct CDR3 sequences, with 15% to 20% seen just once and approximately 3.9% held by the top ten. Calling Graves' hyperthyroidism stable meant ophthalmopathy did not progress within 18 months. In germline, CDR1 is SGHVS, CDR2 FQNEAQ. CDR3 length: 15 residues. With 3 bases removed from V and 1 base from J, the gap between germline ends came to 10 bases. This clonotype was seen repeatedly, ten times or more. The antigen is undetermined.

This TCR was recovered from a woman aged 25 to 45 with Graves' hyperthyroidism. The specimen sequenced was blood. The chain recombines TRBV7-8 with TRBJ2-1, with a weak D call TRBD2 (5 bases). Here the CDR3 reads CASSFMRVSYNEQFF. In DNA, the CDR3 is TGTGCCAGCAGCTTTATGCGGGTGTCCTACAATGAGCAGTTCTTC.